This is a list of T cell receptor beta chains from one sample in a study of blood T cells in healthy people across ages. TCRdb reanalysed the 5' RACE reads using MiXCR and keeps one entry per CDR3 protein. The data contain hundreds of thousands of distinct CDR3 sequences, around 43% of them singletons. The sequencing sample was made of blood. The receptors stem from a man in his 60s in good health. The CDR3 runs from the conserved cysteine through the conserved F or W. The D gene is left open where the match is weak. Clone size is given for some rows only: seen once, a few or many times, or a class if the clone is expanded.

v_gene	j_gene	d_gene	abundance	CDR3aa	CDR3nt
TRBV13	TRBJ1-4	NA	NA	CASSLKRGTTNEKLFF	TGTGCCAGCAGCTTAAAGCGGGGCACAACTAATGAAAAACTGTTTTTT
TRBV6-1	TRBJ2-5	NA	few	CASSEAFMAAQKTQYF	TGTGCCAGCAGTGAAGCGTTTATGGCAGCCCAAAAGACCCAGTACTTC
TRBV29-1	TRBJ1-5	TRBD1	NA	CSVAQGGNQPQHF	TGCAGCGTTGCCCAGGGGGGGAATCAGCCCCAGCATTTT
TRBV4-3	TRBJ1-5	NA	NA	CASSQDCLTPRGPPSNQPQHF	TGCGCCAGCAGCCAAGATTGCCTGACGCCAAGGGGTCCCCCTAGCAATCAGCCCCAGCATTTT
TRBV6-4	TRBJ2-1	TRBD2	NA	CASSPNSGGDNNEQFF	TGTGCCAGCAGCCCGAATAGCGGGGGGGACAACAATGAGCAGTTCTTC
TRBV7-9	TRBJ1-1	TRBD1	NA	CASSLTLTGGGTEAFF	TGTGCCAGCAGCTTAACCTTGACAGGGGGTGGAACTGAAGCTTTCTTT
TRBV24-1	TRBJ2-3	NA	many	CATSGREGSRDTQYF	TGTGCCACCAGTGGCAGGGAAGGGTCTCGAGATACGCAGTATTTT
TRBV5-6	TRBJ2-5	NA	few	CASSLSGDTQETQYF	TGTGCCAGCAGCTTGTCCGGGGACACCCAAGAGACCCAGTACTTC
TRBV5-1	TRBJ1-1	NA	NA	CASSWGGLQNTEAFF	TGCGCCAGCAGCTGGGGTGGGCTACAGAACACTGAAGCTTTCTTT
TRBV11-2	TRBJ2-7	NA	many	CASSLHTEQYF	TGTGCCAGCAGCTTACATACCGAGCAGTACTTC
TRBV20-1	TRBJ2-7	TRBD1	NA	CSARTGDRGEQYF	TGCAGTGCTCGGACAGGGGACAGGGGGGAGCAGTACTTC
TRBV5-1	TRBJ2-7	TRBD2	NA	CASSGTRGFEQYF	TGCGCCAGCAGCGGGACTAGGGGGTTCGAGCAGTACTTC
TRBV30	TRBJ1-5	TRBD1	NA	CAWSAGTAGGQPQHF	TGTGCCTGGAGCGCCGGGACAGCCGGAGGTCAGCCCCAGCATTTT
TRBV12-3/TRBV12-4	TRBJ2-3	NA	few	CASSLAGGPGDTQYF	TGTGCCAGCAGTTTAGCGGGGGGGCCTGGAGATACGCAGTATTTT
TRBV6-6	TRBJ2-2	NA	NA	CASKGQTHTGELFF	TGTGCCAGCAAGGGGCAGACTCACACCGGGGAGCTGTTTTTT
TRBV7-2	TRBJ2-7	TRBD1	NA	CASSEGTGSAYEQYF	TGTGCCAGCAGCGAAGGGACAGGGTCCGCCTACGAGCAGTACTTC
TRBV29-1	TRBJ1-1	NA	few	CSVRQSNTEAFF	TGCAGCGTCCGACAGTCGAACACTGAAGCTTTCTTT
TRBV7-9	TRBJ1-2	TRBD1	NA	CASSSWTGGEDGYTF	TGTGCCAGCAGCTCATGGACAGGGGGCGAGGATGGCTACACCTTC
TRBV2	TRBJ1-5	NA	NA	CASSVEASGNQPQHF	TGTGCCAGCAGTGTCGAGGCATCCGGAAATCAGCCCCAGCATTTT
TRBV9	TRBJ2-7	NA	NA	CASSVGQFNNEQYF	TGTGCCAGCAGCGTAGGACAGTTTAACAATGAGCAGTACTTC
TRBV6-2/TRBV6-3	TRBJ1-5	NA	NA	CASSPRAGVFGQPQHF	TGTGCCAGCAGTCCAAGGGCAGGGGTCTTCGGTCAGCCCCAGCATTTT
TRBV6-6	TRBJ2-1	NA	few	CASSPEVLTALNEQFF	TGTGCCAGCAGCCCTGAAGTTCTAACCGCCCTGAATGAGCAGTTCTTC
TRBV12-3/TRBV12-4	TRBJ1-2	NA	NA	CASSLVPVPMGAYGYTF	TGTGCCAGCAGTTTAGTCCCCGTCCCAATGGGTGCCTATGGCTACACCTTC
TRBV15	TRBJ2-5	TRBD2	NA	CATSRDRTSGKETQYF	TGTGCCACCAGCAGAGATCGGACTAGCGGGAAAGAGACCCAGTACTTC
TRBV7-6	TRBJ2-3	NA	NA	CASSLFGPSGTDTQYF	TGTGCCAGCAGCTTATTCGGTCCCTCTGGCACAGATACGCAGTATTTT
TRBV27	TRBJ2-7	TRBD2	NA	CASSWTSGSKYEQYF	TGTGCCAGCAGTTGGACTAGCGGTAGCAAGTACGAGCAGTACTTC
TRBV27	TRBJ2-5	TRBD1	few	CASSLGTGSVAQYF	TGTGCCAGCAGTTTGGGGACAGGATCCGTAGCCCAGTACTTC
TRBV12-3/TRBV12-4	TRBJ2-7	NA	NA	CASSFAGPYNEQYF	TGTGCCAGCAGTTTCGCAGGTCCCTACAATGAGCAGTACTTC
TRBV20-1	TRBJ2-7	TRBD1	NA	CSARDHSRGSSEQYF	TGCAGTGCTAGAGATCATAGCAGGGGGTCATCCGAGCAGTACTTC
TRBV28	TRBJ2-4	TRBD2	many	CASSSLAGETAKNIQYF	TGTGCCAGCAGTTCCCTTGCGGGGGAGACGGCCAAAAACATTCAGTACTTC
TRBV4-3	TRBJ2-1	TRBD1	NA	CASSQGATGIYSEQFF	TGCGCCAGCAGCCAAGGTGCGACAGGGATCTACAGTGAGCAGTTCTTC
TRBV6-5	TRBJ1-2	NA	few	CASSMAPYGYTF	TGTGCCAGCAGCATGGCACCCTATGGCTACACCTTC
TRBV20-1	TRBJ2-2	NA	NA	CSAVRDTRTGELFF	TGCAGTGCTGTCCGGGACACCCGCACCGGGGAGCTGTTTTTT
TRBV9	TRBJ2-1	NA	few	CASSVGGAGHQNEQFF	TGTGCCAGCAGCGTAGGGGGGGCAGGCCACCAGAATGAGCAGTTCTTC
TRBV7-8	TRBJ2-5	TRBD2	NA	CASSLVPMTPRGAGASLQETQYF	TGTGCCAGCAGCTTAGTCCCTATGACGCCAAGAGGAGCGGGGGCCTCCCTCCAAGAGACCCAGTACTTC
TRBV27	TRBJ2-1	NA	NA	CASSFGTPYNEQFF	TGTGCCAGCAGTTTCGGGACGCCCTACAATGAGCAGTTCTTC
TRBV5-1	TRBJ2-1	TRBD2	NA	CASSSRAGGLNEQFF	TGCGCCAGCAGCTCAAGAGCGGGGGGGCTCAATGAGCAGTTCTTC
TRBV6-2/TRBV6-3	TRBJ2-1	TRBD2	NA	CASKSTWGTSGPRSSYNEQFF	TGTGCCAGCAAGAGCACTTGGGGGACTAGCGGACCAAGGAGCTCCTACAATGAGCAGTTCTTC
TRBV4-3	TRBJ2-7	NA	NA	CASSQDLLVRDEQYF	TGCGCCAGCAGCCAAGATCTTCTGGTACGGGACGAGCAGTACTTC
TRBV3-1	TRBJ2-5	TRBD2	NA	CASSQDKGLAQETQYF	TGTGCCAGCAGCCAAGATAAAGGACTAGCGCAAGAGACCCAGTACTTC
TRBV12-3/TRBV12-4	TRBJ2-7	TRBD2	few	CASSLEGTSGGYEQYF	TGTGCCAGCAGTTTAGAGGGGACTAGCGGGGGCTACGAGCAGTACTTC
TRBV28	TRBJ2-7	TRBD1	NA	CASSTGTGGFEQYF	TGTGCCAGCAGTACTGGGACAGGGGGGTTCGAGCAGTACTTC
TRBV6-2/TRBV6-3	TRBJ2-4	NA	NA	CASRPTAGGNIQYF	TGTGCCAGCAGACCTACCGCCGGGGGAAACATTCAGTACTTC
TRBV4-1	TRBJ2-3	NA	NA	CASSQVGVDFFADTQYF	TGCGCCAGCAGCCAAGTCGGAGTGGACTTTTTTGCAGATACGCAGTATTTT
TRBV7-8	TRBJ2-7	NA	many	CASSLARTGNEQYF	TGTGCCAGCAGCTTAGCGCGAACAGGGAACGAGCAGTACTTC
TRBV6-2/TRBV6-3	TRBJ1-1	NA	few	CASSFPRGRDTEAFF	TGTGCCAGCAGTTTCCCCAGGGGACGGGACACTGAAGCTTTCTTT
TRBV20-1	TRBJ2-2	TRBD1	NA	CSATQGAWTGELFF	TGCAGTGCTACTCAGGGGGCGTGGACCGGGGAGCTGTTTTTT
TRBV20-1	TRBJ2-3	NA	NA	CSALRGTITDTQYF	TGCAGTGCCCTCCGCGGGACCATCACAGATACGCAGTATTTT
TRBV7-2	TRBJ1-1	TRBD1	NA	CASSTTGGIYTEAFF	TGTGCCAGCAGCACAACAGGGGGTATATACACTGAAGCTTTCTTT
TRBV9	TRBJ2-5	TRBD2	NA	CASSVAGSGVQETQYF	TGTGCCAGCAGCGTAGCTGGTAGCGGGGTACAAGAGACCCAGTACTTC
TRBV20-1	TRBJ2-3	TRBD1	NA	CSADRGGGDTQYF	TGCAGTGCGGACAGGGGGGGCGGAGATACGCAGTATTTT
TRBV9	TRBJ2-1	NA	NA	CASSRGGAGVNEQFF	TGTGCCAGCAGCCGCGGAGGAGCCGGGGTGAATGAGCAGTTCTTC
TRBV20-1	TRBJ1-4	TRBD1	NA	CSARSFGQGNEKLFF	TGCAGTGCTAGATCGTTCGGACAGGGAAATGAAAAACTGTTTTTT
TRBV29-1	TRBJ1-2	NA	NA	CSVEELNQGGGYTF	TGCAGCGTTGAAGAACTGAATCAGGGTGGTGGCTACACCTTC
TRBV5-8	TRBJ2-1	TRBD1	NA	CASSGTGGLITNEQFF	TGTGCCAGCAGCGGGACAGGGGGTTTGATCACCAATGAGCAGTTCTTC
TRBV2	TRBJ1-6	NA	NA	CASSGTGKGANSPLHF	TGTGCCAGCAGTGGTACGGGGAAGGGAGCTAATTCACCCCTCCACTTT